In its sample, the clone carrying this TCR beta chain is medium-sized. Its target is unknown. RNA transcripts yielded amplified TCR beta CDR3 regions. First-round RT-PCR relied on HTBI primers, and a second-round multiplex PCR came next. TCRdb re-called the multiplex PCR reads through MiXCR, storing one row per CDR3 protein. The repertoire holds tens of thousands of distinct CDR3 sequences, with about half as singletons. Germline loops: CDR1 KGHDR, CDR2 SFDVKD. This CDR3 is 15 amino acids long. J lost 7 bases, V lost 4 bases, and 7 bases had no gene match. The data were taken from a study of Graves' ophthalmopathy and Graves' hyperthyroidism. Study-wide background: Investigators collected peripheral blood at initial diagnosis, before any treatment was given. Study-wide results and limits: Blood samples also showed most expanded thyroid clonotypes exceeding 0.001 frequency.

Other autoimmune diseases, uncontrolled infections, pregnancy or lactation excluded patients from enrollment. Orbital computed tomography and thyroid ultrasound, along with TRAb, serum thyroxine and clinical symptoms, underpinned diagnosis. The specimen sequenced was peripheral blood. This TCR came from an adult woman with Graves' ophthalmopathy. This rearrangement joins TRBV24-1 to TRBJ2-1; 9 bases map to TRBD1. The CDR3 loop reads CATSERTGEVNEQFF. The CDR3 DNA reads TGTGCCACCAGTGAACGGACAGGGGAGGTAAATGAGCAGTTCTTC.